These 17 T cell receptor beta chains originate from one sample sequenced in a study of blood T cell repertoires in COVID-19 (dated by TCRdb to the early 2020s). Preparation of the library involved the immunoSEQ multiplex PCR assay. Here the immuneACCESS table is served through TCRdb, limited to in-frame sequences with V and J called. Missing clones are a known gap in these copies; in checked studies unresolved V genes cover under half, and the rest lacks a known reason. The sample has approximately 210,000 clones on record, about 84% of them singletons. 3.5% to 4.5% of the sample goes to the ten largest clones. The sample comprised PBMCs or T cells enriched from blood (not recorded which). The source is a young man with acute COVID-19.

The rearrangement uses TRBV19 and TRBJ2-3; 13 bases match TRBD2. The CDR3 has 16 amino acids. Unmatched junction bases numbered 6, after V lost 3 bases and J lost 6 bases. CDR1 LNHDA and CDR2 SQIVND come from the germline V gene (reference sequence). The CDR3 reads CASSIGTSGVGDTQYF. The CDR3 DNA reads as TGTGCCAGTAGTATCGGGACTAGCGGGGTAGGGGATACGCAGTATTTT. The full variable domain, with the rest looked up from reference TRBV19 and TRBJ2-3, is DGGITQSPKYLFRKEGQNVTLSCEQNLNHDAMYWYRQDPGQGLRLIYYSQIVNDFQKGDIAEGYSVSREKKESFPLTVTSAQKNPTAFYLCASSIGTSGVGDTQYFGPGTRLTVL.

CDR3 DNA: TGTGCCAGCAGTTATATCGGGGGGGAAAGCAATCAGCCCCAGCATTTT. Protein: CASSYIGGESNQPQHF. J is TRBJ1-5 and V is TRBV6-5; D perhaps matches TRBD1 (5 bases). The CDR3 spans 16 residues. V lost 3 bases and J lost 1, with 13 bases in between. CDR1 and CDR2 (germline): MNHEY, SVGAGI.

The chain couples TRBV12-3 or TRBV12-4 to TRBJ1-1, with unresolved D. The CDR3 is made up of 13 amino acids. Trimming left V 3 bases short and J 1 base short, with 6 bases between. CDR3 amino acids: CASSFRRNTEAFF. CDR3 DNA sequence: TGTGCCAGCAGTTTCAGGCGGAACACTGAAGCTTTCTTT.

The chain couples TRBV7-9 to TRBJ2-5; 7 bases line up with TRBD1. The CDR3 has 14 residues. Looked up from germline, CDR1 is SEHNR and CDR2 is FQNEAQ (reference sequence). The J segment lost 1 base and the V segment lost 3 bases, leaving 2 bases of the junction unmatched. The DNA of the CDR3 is TGTGCCAGCAGCTTGGGGGACAGCCAAGAGACCCAGTACTTC. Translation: CASSLGDSQETQYF. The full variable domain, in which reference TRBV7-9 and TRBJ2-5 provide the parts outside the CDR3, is DTGVSQNPRHKITKRGQNVTFRCDPISEHNRLYWYRQTLGQGPEFLTYFQNEAQLEKSRLLSDRFSAERPKGSFSTLEIQRTEQGDSAMYLCASSLGDSQETQYFGPGTRLLVL.

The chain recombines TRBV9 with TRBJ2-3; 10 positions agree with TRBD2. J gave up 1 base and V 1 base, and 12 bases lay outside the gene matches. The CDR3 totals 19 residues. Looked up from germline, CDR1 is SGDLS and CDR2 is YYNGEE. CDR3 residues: CASSVLNPPTSGGTDTQYF. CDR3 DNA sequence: TGTGCCAGCAGCGTATTGAACCCTCCAACTAGCGGGGGCACAGATACGCAGTATTTT.

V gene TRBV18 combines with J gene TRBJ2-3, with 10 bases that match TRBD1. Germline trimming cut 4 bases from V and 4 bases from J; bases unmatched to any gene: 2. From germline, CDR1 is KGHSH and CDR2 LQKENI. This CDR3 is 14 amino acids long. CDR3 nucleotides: TGTGCCAGCTCACTCGGACAGGGGGCAGATACGCAGTATTTT. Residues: CASSLGQGADTQYF.

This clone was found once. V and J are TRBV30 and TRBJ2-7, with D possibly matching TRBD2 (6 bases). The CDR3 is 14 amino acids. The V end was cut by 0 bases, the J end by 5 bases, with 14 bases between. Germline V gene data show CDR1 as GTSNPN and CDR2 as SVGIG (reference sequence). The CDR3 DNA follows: TGTGCCTGGAGTGTAAGGGCGGGGAGGAACGAGCAGTACTTC. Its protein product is CAWSVRAGRNEQYF. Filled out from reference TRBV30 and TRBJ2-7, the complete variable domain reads SQTIHQWPATLVQPVGSPLSLECTVEGTSNPNLYWYRQAAGRGLQLLFYSVGIGQISSEVPQNLSASRPQDRQFILSSKKLLLSDSGFYLCAWSVRAGRNEQYFGPGTRLTVT.

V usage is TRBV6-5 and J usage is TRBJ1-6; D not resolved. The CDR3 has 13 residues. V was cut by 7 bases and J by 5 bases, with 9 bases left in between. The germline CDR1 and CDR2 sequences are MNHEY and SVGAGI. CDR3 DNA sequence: TGTGCCAGCACGATGCAGGATAATTCACCCCTCCACTTT. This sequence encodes CASTMQDNSPLHF.

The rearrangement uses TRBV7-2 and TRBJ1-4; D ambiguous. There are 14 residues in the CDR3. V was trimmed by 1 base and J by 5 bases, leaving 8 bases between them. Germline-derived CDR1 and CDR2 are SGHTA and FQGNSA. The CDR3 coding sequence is TGTGCCAGCAGCTTAGGTAGCTCAAATGAAAAACTGTTTTTT. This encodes CASSLGSSNEKLFF.

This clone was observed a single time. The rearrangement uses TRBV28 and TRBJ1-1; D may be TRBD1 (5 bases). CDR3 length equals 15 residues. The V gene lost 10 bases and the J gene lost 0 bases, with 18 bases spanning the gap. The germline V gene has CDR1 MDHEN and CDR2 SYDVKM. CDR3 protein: CATHGGRVVNTEAFF. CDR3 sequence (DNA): TGTGCCACTCACGGGGGGAGGGTTGTGAACACTGAAGCTTTCTTT. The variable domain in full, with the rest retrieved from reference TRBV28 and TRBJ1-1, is DVKVTQSSRYLVKRTGEKVFLECVQDMDHENMFWYRQDPGLGLRLIYFSYDVKMKEKGDIPEGYSVSREKKERFSLILESASTNQTSMYLCATHGGRVVNTEAFFGQGTRLTVV.

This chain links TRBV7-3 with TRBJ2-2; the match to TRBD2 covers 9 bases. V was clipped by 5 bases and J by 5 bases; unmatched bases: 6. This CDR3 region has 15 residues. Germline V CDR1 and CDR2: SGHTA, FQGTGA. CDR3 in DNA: TGTGCCAGCAGCCCCGGACTAGCGTGGACCGGGGAGCTGTTTTTT. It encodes CASSPGLAWTGELFF.

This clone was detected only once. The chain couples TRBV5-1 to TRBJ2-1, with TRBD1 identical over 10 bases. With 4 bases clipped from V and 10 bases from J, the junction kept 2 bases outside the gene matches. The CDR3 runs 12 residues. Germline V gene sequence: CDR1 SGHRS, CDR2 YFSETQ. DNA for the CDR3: TGCGCCAGCAGCCCGGGACAGGGGGAGCAGTTCTTC. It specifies CASSPGQGEQFF.

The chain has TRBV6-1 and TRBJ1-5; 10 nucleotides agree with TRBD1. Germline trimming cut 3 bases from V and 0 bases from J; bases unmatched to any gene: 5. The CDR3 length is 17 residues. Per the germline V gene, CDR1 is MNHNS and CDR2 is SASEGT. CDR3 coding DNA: TGTGCCAGCAGTGAGACAGGGGGCGGACATAGCAATCAGCCCCAGCATTTT. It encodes CASSETGGGHSNQPQHF.

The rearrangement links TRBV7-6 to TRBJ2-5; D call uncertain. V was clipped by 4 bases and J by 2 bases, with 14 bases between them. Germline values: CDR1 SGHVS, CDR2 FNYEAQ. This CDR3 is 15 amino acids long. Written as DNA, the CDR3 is TGTGCCAGCAGCTGGAGAGACTCAATACAAGAGACCCAGTACTTC. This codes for CASSWRDSIQETQYF.

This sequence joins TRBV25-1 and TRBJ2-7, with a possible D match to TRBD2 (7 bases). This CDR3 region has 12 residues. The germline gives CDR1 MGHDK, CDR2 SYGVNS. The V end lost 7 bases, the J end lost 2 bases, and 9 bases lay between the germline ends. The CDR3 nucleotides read TGTGCCAGCAAGGGGGGGCCCTACGAGCAGTACTTC. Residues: CASKGGPYEQYF.

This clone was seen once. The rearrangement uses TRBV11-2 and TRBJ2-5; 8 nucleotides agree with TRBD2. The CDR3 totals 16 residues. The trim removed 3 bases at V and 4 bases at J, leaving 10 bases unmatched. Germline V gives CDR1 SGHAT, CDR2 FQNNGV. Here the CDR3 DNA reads TGTGCCAGCAGCTTGATGGCTAGCGGGTCGGGAGAGACCCAGTACTTC. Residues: CASSLMASGSGETQYF.

The CDR3 nucleotides are TGTGCCAGCAGCCCCAACAGGGTCAGCACAGATACGCAGTATTTT. Translating it yields CASSPNRVSTDTQYF. The rearrangement uses TRBV11-2 and TRBJ2-3, with D maybe TRBD1 (6 bases). Germline CDR1 is SGHAT and CDR2 is FQNNGV. This CDR3 has 15 residues. The ends were cut back, 5 bases at V and 0 bases at J, with 12 bases in the middle.